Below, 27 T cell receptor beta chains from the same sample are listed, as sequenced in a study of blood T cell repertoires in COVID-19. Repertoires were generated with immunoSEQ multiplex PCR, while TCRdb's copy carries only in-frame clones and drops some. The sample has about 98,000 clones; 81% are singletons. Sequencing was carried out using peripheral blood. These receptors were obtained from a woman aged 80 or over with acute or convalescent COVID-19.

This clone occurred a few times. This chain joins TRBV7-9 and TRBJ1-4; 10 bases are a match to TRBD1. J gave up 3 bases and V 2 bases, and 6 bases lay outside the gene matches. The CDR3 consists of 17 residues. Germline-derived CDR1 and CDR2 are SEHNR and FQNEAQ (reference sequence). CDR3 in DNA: TGTGCCAGCAGCTTATGGACAGGGGGTAGAGCTAATGAAAAACTGTTTTTT. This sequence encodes CASSLWTGGRANEKLFF.

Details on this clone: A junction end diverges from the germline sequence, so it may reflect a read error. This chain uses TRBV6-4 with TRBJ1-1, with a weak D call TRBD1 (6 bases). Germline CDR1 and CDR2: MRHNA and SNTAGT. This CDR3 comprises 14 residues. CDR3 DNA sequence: TGTGCCAGCAGTGACTCGAGACAGGCCGGACCGGTAGTCTTT. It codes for CASSDSRQAGPVVF.

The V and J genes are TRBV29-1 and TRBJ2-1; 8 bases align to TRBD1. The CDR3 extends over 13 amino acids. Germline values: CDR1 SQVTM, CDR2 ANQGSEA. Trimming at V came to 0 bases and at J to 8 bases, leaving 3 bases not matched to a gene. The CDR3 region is CSVEEQGVYEQFF. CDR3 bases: TGCAGCGTTGAAGAACAGGGGGTCTATGAGCAGTTCTTC.

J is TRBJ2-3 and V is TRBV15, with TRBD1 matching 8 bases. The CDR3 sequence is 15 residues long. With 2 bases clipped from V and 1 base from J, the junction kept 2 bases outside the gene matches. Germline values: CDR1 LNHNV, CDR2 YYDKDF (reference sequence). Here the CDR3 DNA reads TGTGCCACCAGCAGAAAGGGACAGGGCACAGATACGCAGTATTTT. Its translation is CATSRKGQGTDTQYF.

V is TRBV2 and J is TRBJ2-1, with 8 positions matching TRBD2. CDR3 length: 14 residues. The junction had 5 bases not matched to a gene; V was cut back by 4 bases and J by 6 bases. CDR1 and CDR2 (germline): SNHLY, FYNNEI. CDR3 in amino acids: CASSVVAGSNEQFF. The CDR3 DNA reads TGTGCCAGCAGTGTGGTAGCGGGGAGCAATGAGCAGTTCTTC. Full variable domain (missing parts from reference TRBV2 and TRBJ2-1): EPEVTQTPSHQVTQMGQEVILRCVPISNHLYFYWYRQILGQKVEFLVSFYNNEISEKSEIFDDQFSVERPDGSNFTLKIRSTKLEDSAMYFCASSVVAGSNEQFFGPGTRLTVL.

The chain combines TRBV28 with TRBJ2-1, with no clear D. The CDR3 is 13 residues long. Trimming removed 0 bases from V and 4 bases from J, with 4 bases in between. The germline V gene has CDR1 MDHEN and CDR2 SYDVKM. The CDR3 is CASSLWQYNEQFF. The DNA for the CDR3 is TGTGCCAGCAGTTTATGGCAGTACAATGAGCAGTTCTTC.

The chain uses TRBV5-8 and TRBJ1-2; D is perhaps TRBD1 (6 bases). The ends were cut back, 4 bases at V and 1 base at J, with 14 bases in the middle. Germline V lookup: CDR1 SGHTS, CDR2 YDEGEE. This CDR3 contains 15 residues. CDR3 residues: CASSTDPDSNYGYTF. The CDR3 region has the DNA TGTGCCAGCAGCACCGACCCGGACAGTAACTATGGCTACACCTTC.

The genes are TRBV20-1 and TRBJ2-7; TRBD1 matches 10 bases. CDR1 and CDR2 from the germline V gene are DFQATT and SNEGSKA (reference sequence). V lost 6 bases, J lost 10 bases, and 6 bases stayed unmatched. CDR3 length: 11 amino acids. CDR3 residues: CSAPDRGRQYF. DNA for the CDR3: TGCAGTGCACCCGACAGGGGGCGACAGTACTTC.

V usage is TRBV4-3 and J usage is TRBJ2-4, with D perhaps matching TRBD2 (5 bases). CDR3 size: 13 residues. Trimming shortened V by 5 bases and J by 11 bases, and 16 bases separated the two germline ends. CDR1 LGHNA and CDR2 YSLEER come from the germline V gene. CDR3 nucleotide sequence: TGCGCCAGCAGCACGAGACCCGGAGGTGTTCAGTACTTC. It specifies CASSTRPGGVQYF.

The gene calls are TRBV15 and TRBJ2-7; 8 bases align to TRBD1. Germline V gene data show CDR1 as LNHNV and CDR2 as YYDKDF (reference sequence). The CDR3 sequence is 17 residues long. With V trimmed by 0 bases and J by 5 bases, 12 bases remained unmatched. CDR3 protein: CATSRDGRRQGAHEQYF. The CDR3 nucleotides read TGTGCCACCAGCAGAGATGGGAGAAGGCAGGGGGCTCACGAGCAGTACTTC.

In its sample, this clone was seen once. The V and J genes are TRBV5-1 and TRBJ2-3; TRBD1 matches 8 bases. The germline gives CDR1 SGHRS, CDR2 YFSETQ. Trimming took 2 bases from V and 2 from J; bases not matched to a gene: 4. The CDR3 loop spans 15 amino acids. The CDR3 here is CASSFADRDTDTQYF. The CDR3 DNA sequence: TGCGCCAGCAGCTTCGCGGACAGGGACACAGATACGCAGTATTTT.

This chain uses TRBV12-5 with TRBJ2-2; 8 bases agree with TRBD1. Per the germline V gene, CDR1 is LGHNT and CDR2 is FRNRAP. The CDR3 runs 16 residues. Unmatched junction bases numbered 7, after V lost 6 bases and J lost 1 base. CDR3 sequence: CASGSRTGRNTGELFF. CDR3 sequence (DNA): TGTGCTAGTGGATCCAGGACAGGGCGGAACACCGGGGAGCTGTTTTTT.

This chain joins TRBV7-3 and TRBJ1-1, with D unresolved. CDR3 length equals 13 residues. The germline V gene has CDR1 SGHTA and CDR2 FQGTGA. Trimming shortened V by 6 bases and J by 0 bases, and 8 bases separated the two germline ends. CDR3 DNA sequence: TGTGCCAGCAGGGAAACAGTGAACACTGAAGCTTTCTTT. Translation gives CASRETVNTEAFF.

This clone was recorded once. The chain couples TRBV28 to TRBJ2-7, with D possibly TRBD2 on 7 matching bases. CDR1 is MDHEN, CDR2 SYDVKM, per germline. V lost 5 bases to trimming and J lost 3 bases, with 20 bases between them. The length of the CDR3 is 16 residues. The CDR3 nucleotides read TGTGCCAGCAGTCCCCCGGGGGCGGGAGCTCACTACGAGCAGTACGTC. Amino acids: CASSPPGAGAHYEQYV.

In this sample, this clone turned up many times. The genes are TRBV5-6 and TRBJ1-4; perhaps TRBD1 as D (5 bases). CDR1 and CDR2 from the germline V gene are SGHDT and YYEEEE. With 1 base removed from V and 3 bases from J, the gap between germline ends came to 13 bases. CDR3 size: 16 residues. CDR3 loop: CASSLQGGGSNEKLFF. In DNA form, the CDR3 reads TGTGCCAGCAGCTTGCAGGGAGGAGGGTCTAATGAAAAACTGTTTTTT.

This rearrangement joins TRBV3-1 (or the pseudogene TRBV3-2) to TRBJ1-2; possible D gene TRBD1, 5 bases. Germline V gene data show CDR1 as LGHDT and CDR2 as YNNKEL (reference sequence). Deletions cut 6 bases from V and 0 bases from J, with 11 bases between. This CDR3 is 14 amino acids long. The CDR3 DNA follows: TGTGCCAGCAGGGCACAGGCGACTAACTATGGCTACACCTTC. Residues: CASRAQATNYGYTF.

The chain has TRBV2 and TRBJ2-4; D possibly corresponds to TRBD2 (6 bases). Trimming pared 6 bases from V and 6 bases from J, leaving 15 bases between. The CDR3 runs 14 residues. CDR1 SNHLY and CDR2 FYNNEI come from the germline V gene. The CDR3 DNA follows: TGTGCCAGCAGACAGGCGGAGGGCGTAAACATTCAGTACTTC. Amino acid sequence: CASRQAEGVNIQYF.

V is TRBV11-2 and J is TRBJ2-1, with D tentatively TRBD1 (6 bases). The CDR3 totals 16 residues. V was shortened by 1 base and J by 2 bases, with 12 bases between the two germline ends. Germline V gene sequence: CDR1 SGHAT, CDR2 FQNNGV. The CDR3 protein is CASSLGQGNPYNEQFF. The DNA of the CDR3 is TGTGCCAGCAGCTTAGGCCAGGGGAACCCCTACAATGAGCAGTTCTTC.

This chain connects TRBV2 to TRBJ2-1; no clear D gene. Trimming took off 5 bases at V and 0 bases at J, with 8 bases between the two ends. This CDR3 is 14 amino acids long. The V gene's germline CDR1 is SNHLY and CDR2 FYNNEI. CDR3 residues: CASSTLRSYNEQFF. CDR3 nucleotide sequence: TGTGCCAGCAGTACCTTGCGCTCCTACAATGAGCAGTTCTTC.

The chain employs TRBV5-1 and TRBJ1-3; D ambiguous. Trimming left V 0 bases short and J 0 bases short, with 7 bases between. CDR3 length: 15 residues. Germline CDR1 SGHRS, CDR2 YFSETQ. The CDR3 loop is CASSLESGSGNTIYF. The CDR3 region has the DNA TGCGCCAGCAGCTTGGAATCAGGCTCTGGAAACACCATATATTTT.

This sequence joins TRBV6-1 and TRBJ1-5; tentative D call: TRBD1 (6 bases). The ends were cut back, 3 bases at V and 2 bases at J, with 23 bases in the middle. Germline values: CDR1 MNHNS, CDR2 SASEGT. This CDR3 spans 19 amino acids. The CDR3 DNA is TGTGCCAGCAGTGAGGCCGGACCGACAGGTTTTCGTGGCAATCAGCCCCAGCATTTT. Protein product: CASSEAGPTGFRGNQPQHF.

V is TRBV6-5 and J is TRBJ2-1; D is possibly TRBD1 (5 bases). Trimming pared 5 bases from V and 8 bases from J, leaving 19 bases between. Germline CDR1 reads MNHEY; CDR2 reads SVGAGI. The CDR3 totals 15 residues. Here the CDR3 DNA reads TGTGCCAGCAGTCGGACCTGGGAAAGGGGCCATGAGCAGTTCTTC. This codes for CASSRTWERGHEQFF.

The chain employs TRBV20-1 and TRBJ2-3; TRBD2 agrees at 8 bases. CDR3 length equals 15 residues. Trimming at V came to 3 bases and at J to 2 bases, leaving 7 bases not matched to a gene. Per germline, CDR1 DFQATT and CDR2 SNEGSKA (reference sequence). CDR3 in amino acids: CSASSPGGSTDTQYF. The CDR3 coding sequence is TGCAGTGCTAGTTCGCCGGGGGGGTCCACAGATACGCAGTATTTT.

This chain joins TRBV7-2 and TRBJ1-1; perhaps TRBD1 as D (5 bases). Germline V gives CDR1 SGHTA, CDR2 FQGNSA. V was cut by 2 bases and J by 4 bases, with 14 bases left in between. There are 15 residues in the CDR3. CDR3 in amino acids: CASSLSQGGSTEAFF. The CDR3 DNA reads TGTGCCAGCAGCTTATCCCAGGGCGGAAGCACTGAAGCTTTCTTT.

The CDR3 sequence is CASRLRQEQYF. In DNA, the CDR3 is TGTGCCAGCAGACTTAGACAGGAGCAGTACTTC. J is TRBJ2-7 and V is TRBV6-5, with a tentative D call TRBD1 (5 bases). V was trimmed by 6 bases and J by 7 bases, leaving 10 bases between them. This CDR3 comprises 11 residues. Germline CDR1 MNHEY, CDR2 SVGAGI.

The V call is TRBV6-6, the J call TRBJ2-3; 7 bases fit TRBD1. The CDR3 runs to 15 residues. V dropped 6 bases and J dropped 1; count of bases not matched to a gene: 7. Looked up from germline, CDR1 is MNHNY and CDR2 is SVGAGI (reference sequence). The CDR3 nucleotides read TGTGCCAGCAGACAACAGGGGCGAGGCACAGATACGCAGTATTTT. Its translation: CASRQQGRGTDTQYF.

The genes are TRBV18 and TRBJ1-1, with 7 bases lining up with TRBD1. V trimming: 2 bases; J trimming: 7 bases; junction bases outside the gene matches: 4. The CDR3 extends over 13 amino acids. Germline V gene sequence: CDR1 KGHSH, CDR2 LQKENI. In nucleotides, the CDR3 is TGTGCCAGCTCACCAGGCCGGGACAGTGAAGCTTTCTTT. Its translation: CASSPGRDSEAFF.